This T cell receptor (beta chain) was identified in a study of T cell responses to AZD1222 COVID-19 vaccine. Germline loops: CDR1 MDHEN, CDR2 SYDVKM. V dropped 4 bases and J dropped 7; count of bases not matched to a gene: 8. The CDR3 totals 14 residues. Study-wide results and caveats: Only a handful of AZD1222 recipients tested seropositive at baseline.

A remark on this clone: Its antigen is undetermined.

Some clones are missing from TCRdb's copy, which holds only in-frame ones; the method was immunoSEQ multiplex PCR. The sample lists around 150,000 clones, more than 70% occurring once. The chain carries TRBV28 and TRBJ1-2; 8 bases map to TRBD1. Sequenced here: peripheral blood, sampled on day 0 of AZD1222 vaccination. This TCR was recovered from an adult in good health. The DNA for the CDR3 is TGTGCCAGCAGTTCAGGACAGGGAATCCTTGGCTACACCTTC. Residues: CASSSGQGILGYTF.